This is a list of T cell receptor beta chains from one sample in a study of CD8+CD57+ T cells in acquired aplastic anemia. TCRdb called the reads again in MiXCR, with one record for every CDR3 protein. Of about 190,000 distinct CDR3 sequences listed, 55% to 70% are singletons. Sequenced input: sorted CD4+, CD8+, or CD8+CD57+ T cells (not recorded which) from PBMCs. All receptors come from a human donor with severe aplastic anemia or a healthy control (not recorded which). Each CDR3 is given with its conserved first and last residue. A D gene is named only where the DNA matches it firmly. Where a row states a size, it is once, few, many or the class of an expanded clone; other rows omit it.

TRBJ2-7 | TRBD1 | . | TRBV20-1 | CSAETGATVAYEQYF | TGCAGTGCAGAGACAGGGGCCACCGTAGCCTACGAGCAGTACTTC
TRBJ1-4 | . | . | TRBV24-1 | CATSEGTEFNEKLFF | TGTGCCACCAGTGAGGGGACTGAATTCAATGAAAAACTGTTTTTT
TRBJ1-1 | . | few | TRBV4-2 | CASSQGPGVNTEAFF | TGTGCCAGCAGCCAAGGTCCAGGGGTGAACACTGAAGCTTTCTTT
TRBJ2-5 | TRBD2 | few | TRBV20-1 | CSAVLAGAKETQYF | TGCAGTGCCGTCCTAGCGGGGGCTAAAGAGACCCAGTACTTC
TRBJ2-3 | TRBD2 | many | TRBV6-4 | CASSEVGGGTDTQYF | TGTGCCAGCAGTGAAGTCGGGGGGGGCACAGATACGCAGTATTTT
TRBJ2-7 | . | . | TRBV2 | CASSLEPGYEQYF | TGTGCCAGCAGCTTGGAGCCGGGCTACGAGCAGTACTTC
TRBJ2-7 | . | . | TRBV9 | CASSGQKNEQYF | TGTGCCAGCAGCGGACAGAAGAACGAGCAGTACTTC
TRBJ2-7 | TRBD1 | many | TRBV5-8 | CASSNPGQGAYEQYF | TGTGCCAGCAGCAATCCGGGACAGGGGGCTTACGAGCAGTACTTC
TRBJ2-7 | TRBD1 | . | TRBV25-1 | CASSDRDSTFYEQYF | TGTGCCAGCAGTGACCGGGACAGTACCTTCTACGAGCAGTACTTC
TRBJ1-2 | . | few | TRBV14 | CASSKDTGPYGYTF | TGTGCCAGCAGCAAGGATACAGGACCCTATGGCTACACCTTC
TRBJ2-2 | . | few | TRBV6-1 | CASSELARHTGELFF | TGTGCCAGCAGTGAACTGGCTAGACACACCGGGGAGCTGTTTTTT
TRBJ1-2 | . | . | TRBV20-1 | CSSTREYGYTF | TGCAGTTCCACGAGGGAATATGGCTACACCTTC
TRBJ2-1 | TRBD1 | . | TRBV29-1 | CSVLDRVNEQFF | TGCAGCGTCCTGGACAGGGTGAATGAGCAGTTCTTC
TRBJ1-2 | . | . | TRBV7-9 | CASSSSGTGHGFTF | TGTGCCAGCAGCTCCAGCGGAACAGGCCATGGCTTCACCTTC
TRBJ2-3 | . | many | TRBV19 | CASSITEGFTDTQYF | TGTGCCAGTAGTATCACCGAGGGGTTCACAGATACGCAGTATTTT
TRBJ1-1 | TRBD1 | many | TRBV25-1 | CASSARTGGRSEAFF | TGTGCCAGCAGTGCCCGGACAGGGGGCAGGTCTGAAGCTTTCTTT
TRBJ2-7 | . | . | TRBV20-1 | CSARGEAAEQYF | TGCAGTGCTAGGGGAGAGGCTGCCGAGCAGTACTTC